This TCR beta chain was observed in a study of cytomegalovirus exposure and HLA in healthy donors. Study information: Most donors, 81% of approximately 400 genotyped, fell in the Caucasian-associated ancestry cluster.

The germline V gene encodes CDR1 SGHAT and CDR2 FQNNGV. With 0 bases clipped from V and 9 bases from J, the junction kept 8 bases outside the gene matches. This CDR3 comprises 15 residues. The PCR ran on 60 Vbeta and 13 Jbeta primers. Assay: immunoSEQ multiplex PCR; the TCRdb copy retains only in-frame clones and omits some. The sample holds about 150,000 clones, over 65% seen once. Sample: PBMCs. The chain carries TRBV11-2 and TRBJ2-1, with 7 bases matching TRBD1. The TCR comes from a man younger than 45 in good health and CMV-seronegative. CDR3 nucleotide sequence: TGTGCCAGCAGCTTAGATCGAGGGGGCCGGGGTGAGCAGTTCTTC. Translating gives CASSLDRGGRGEQFF. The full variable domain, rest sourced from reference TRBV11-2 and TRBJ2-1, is EAGVAQSPRYKIIEKRQSVAFWCNPISGHATLYWYQQILGQGPKLLIQFQNNGVVDDSQLPKDRFSAERLKGVDSTLKIQPAKLEDSAVYLCASSLDRGGRGEQFFGPGTRLTVL.